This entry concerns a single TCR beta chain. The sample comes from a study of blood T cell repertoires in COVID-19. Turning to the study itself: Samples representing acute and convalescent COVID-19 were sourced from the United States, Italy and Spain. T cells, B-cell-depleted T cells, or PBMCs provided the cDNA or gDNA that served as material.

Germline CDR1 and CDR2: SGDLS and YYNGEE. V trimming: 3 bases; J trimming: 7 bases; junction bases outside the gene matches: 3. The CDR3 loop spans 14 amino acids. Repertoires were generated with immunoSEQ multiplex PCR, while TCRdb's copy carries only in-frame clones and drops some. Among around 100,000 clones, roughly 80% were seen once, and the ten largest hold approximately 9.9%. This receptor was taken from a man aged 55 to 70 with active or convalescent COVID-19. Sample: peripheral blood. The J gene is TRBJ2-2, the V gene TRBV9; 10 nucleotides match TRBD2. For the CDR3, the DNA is TGTGCCAGCAGCGCTAGCGGGAGAGGCGGGGAGCTGTTTTTT. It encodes CASSASGRGGELFF.